The 10 T cell receptor beta chains listed next were all sequenced from one sample in a study of spatial heterogeneity in lung cancer. Time point: sample taken at primary tumor resection. Sequencing was performed on whole RNA extracted from tumor and nontumor lung tissue, or from frozen PBMC, and the material was left unsorted. TCRdb reprocessed the 5' RACE reads via MiXCR and lists one record per CDR3 protein. Counted here are about 44,000 distinct CDR3 sequences, approximately 14% occurring once; the ten biggest clones make up 50% to 65%. The sample was PBMCs, taken at surgery. Source of these receptors: a male donor with early-stage non-small cell lung cancer.

The chain carries TRBV3-1 and TRBJ2-2; no clear D. Germline V gene data show CDR1 as LGHDT and CDR2 as YNNKEL (reference sequence). The CDR3 has 14 residues. V gave up 1 base and J gave up 4 bases, with 7 bases separating them. In nucleotides, the CDR3 is TGTGCCAGCAGCCAAGTTCCGGGCACCGGGGAGCTGTTTTTT. Amino acids: CASSQVPGTGELFF.

This clonotype was observed at least ten times. This chain links TRBV7-2 with TRBJ1-2; D gene unclear. This CDR3 comprises 13 residues. Germline CDR1 and CDR2: SGHTA and FQGNSA. V was trimmed by 1 base and J by 6 bases, leaving 9 bases between them. CDR3 in DNA: TGTGCCAGCAGCTTAGTGCAGGCAGATGGCTACACCTTC. This encodes CASSLVQADGYTF.

There are many counts of this clonotype. The V gene is TRBV6-5, the J gene TRBJ2-7, with TRBD1 matching over 7 bases. V lost 5 bases and J lost 0; bases outside the gene matches: 7. The CDR3 contains 15 residues. The V gene's germline CDR1 is MNHEY and CDR2 SVGAGI. CDR3 sequence (DNA): TGTGCCAGCAGTAGCGGCCGGGACAGCTCCTACGAGCAGTACTTC. It translates to CASSSGRDSSYEQYF.

This clonotype was recorded many times. The chain joins TRBV20-1 to TRBJ2-3; D is ambiguous. The CDR3 covers 12 residues. CDR1 DFQATT and CDR2 SNEGSKA come from the germline V gene (reference sequence). V dropped 7 bases and J dropped 2 bases, with 10 bases sitting between them. CDR3 in amino acids: CSVPGVTDTQYF. CDR3 DNA sequence: TGCAGTGTCCCGGGCGTCACAGATACGCAGTATTTT.

This clonotype came up a few times. This chain links TRBV29-1 with TRBJ2-7; the match to TRBD1 covers 7 bases. Germline V gene data show CDR1 as SQVTM and CDR2 as ANQGSEA. J was trimmed by 4 bases and V by 5 bases; bases with no gene match: 8. The CDR3 consists of 13 residues. CDR3 in amino acids: CSVLATGWYEQYF. Here the CDR3 DNA reads TGCAGCGTTCTCGCGACAGGGTGGTACGAGCAGTACTTC.

The J gene is TRBJ2-3, the V gene TRBV29-1; D perhaps matches TRBD1 (5 bases). The CDR3 runs 15 residues. Trimming left V 1 base short and J 2 bases short, with 13 bases between. Germline values: CDR1 SQVTM, CDR2 ANQGSEA. The CDR3 DNA is TGCAGCGTTGAAGTGGGTGACAGAGACACAGATACGCAGTATTTT. As protein: CSVEVGDRDTDTQYF.

This clonotype was recorded once. The chain has TRBV20-1 and TRBJ1-1; tentative D call: TRBD1 (6 bases). This CDR3 spans 14 amino acids. V dropped 5 bases and J dropped 1 base, with 14 bases sitting between them. CDR1 is DFQATT, CDR2 SNEGSKA, per germline (reference sequence). The CDR3 sequence is CSAGDPTGNTEAFF. The CDR3 nucleotides read TGCAGTGCTGGGGACCCGACAGGGAACACTGAAGCTTTCTTT.

This clonotype was picked up many times. This chain uses TRBV6-5 with TRBJ1-2; no clear D gene. Germline CDR1 and CDR2: MNHEY and SVGAGI. The V and J ends lost 7 bases and 2 bases respectively, with 11 bases between them. The CDR3 spans 13 residues. The CDR3, as DNA: TGTGCCAGCACACCTGGACGGAACTATGGCTACACCTTC. It codes for CASTPGRNYGYTF.

The chain carries TRBV10-3 and TRBJ1-2; no firm D call. This CDR3 spans 14 amino acids. V was clipped by 11 bases and J by 7 bases, with 23 bases between them. The germline V gene encodes CDR1 ENHRY and CDR2 SYGVKD. Written as DNA, the CDR3 is TGTGCCGCCTCAGGCCCCTCCACAGACTGTGGCTACACCTTC. This gives the protein CAASGPSTDCGYTF.

The chain carries TRBV5-1 and TRBJ1-6; D remains unclear. With 5 bases removed from V and 0 bases from J, the gap between germline ends came to 9 bases. The CDR3 runs to 15 residues. Per the germline V gene, CDR1 is SGHRS and CDR2 is YFSETQ. CDR3 bases: TGCGCCAGCAGGGGTCCTGGCTCCTATAATTCACCCCTCCACTTT. This translates into CASRGPGSYNSPLHF.